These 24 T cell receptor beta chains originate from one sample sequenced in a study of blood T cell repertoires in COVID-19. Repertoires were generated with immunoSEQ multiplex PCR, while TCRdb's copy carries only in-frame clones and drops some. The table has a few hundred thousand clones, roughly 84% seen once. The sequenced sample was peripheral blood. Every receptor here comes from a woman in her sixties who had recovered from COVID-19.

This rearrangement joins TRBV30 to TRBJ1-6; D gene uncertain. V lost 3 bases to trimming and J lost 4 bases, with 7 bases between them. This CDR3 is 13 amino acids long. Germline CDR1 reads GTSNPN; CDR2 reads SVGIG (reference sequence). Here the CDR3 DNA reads TGTGCCTGGAGGCGTGAGTATAATTCACCCCTCCACTTT. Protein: CAWRREYNSPLHF.

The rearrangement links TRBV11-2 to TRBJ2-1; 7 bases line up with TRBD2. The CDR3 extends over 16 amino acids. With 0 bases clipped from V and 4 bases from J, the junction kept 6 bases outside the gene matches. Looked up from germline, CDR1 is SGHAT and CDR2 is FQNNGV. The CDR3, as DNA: TGTGCCAGCAGCTTAGAACCTAGCGGAAGATACAATGAGCAGTTCTTC. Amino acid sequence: CASSLEPSGRYNEQFF.

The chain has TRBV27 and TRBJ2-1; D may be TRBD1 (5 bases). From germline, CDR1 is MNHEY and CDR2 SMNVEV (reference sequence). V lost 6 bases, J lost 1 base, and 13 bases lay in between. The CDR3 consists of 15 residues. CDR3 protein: CASSSQGASYNEQFF. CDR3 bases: TGTGCCAGCAGCTCGCAGGGCGCGTCCTACAATGAGCAGTTCTTC.

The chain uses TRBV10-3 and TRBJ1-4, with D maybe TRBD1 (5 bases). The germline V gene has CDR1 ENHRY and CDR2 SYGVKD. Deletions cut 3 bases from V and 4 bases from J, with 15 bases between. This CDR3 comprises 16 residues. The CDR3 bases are TGTGCCATCAGTGATATTAGGGGCGGCATTAATGAAAAACTGTTTTTT. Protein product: CAISDIRGGINEKLFF.

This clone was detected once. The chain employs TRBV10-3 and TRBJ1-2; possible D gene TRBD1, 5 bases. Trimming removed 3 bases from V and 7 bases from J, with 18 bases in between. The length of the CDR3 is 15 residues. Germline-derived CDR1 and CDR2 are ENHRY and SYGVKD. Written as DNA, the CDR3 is TGTGCCATCAGTGACACCCGGGACTCAGGACGTGGCTACACCTTC. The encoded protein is CAISDTRDSGRGYTF.

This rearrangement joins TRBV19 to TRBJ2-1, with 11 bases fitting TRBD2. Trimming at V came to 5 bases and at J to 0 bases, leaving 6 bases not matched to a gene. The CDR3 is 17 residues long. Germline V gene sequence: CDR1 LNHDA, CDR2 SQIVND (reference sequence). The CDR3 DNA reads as TGTGCCAGTAGTCGTACGACTAGCGGGAACTCCTACAATGAGCAGTTCTTC. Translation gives CASSRTTSGNSYNEQFF.

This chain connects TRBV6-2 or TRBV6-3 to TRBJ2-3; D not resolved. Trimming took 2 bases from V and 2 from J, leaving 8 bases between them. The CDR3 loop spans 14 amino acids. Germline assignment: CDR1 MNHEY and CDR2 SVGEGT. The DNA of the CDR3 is TGTGCCAGCAGTTACAGTGAGGTCACAGATACGCAGTATTTT. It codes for CASSYSEVTDTQYF.

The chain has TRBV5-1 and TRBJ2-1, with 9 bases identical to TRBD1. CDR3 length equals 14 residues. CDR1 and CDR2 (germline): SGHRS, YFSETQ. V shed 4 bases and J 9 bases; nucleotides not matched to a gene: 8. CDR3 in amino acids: CASSPGQGRGEQFF. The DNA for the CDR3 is TGCGCCAGCAGCCCGGGACAGGGAAGGGGTGAGCAGTTCTTC.

Here the CDR3 DNA reads TGTGCTAGTGCCAACGGACTTTCGTTCGACACAGATACGCAGTATTTT. Translation: CASANGLSFDTDTQYF. The rearrangement links TRBV12-5 to TRBJ2-3; D is possibly TRBD2 (5 bases). Trimming removed 7 bases at V and 2 bases at J, with 19 bases between. This CDR3 spans 16 amino acids. Germline V gene lookup returns CDR1 LGHNT and CDR2 FRNRAP.

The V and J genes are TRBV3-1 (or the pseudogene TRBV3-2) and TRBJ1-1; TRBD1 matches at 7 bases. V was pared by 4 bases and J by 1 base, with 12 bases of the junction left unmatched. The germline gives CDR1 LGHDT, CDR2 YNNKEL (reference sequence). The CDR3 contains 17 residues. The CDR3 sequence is CASSPGLPGQRNTEAFF. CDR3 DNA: TGTGCCAGCAGCCCAGGCCTTCCGGGACAGAGGAACACTGAAGCTTTCTTT.

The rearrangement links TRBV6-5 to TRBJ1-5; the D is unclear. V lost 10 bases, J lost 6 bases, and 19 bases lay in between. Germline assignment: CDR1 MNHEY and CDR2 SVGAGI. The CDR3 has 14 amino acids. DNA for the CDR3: TGTGCCACCAAGCGGGGAACCTCGGGTCAGCCCCAGCATTTT. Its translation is CATKRGTSGQPQHF.

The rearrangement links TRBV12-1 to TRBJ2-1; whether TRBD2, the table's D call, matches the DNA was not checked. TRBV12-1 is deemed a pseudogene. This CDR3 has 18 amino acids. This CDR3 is CASSLYTGLADVYNEQFF. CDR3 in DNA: TGTGCCAGCAGCTTGTATACGGGACTAGCGGACGTTTACAATGAGCAGTTCTTC.

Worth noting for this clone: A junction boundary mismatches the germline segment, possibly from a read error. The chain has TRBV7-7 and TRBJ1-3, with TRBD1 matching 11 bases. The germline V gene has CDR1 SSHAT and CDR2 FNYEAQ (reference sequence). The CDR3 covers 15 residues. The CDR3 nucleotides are TGTGCTAGCAGCTCGGGACAGGGGGTAGGAAACACCATATATTTT. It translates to CASSSGQGVGNTIYF.

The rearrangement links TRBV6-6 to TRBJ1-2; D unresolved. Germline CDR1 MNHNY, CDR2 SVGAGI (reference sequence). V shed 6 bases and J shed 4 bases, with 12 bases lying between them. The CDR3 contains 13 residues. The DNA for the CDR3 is TGTGCCAGCAGCGACTACACTGTCTATGGCTACACCTTC. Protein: CASSDYTVYGYTF.

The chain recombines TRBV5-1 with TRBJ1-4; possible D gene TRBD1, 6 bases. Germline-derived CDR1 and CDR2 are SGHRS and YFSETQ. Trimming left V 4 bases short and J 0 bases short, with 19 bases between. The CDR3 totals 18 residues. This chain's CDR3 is CASSPLTQTGATNEKLFF. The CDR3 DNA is TGCGCCAGCAGCCCGCTCACCCAGACAGGCGCAACTAATGAAAAACTGTTTTTT. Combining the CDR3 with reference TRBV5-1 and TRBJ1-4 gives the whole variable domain KAGVTQTPRYLIKTRGQQVTLSCSPISGHRSVSWYQQTPGQGLQFLFEYFSETQRNKGNFPGRFSGRQFSNSRSEMNVSTLELGDSALYLCASSPLTQTGATNEKLFFGSGTQLSVL.

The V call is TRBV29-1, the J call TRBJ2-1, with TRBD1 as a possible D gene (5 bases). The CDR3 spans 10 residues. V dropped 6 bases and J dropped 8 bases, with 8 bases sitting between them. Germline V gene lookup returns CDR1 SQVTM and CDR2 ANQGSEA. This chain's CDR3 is CSVQGHEQFF. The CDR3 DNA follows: TGCAGCGTCCAGGGCCATGAGCAGTTCTTC.

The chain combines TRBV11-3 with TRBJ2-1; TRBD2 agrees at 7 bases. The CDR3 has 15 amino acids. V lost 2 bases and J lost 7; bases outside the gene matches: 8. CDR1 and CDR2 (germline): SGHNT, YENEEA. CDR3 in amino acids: CASSLRSGEGNEQFF. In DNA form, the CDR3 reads TGTGCCAGCAGCTTAAGAAGCGGGGAAGGGAATGAGCAGTTCTTC.

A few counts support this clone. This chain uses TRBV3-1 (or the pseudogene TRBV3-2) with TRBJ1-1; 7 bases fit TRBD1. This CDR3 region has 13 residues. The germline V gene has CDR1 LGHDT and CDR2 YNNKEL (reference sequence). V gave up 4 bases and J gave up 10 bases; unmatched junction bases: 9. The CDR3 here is CASSPHTGVSAFF. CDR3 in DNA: TGTGCCAGCAGCCCACATACAGGGGTCTCAGCTTTCTTT.

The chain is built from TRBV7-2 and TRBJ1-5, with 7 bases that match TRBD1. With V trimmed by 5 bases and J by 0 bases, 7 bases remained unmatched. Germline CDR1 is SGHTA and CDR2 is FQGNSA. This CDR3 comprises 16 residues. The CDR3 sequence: CASSTRTGLSNQPQHF. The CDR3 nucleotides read TGTGCCAGCAGCACCAGGACAGGCCTTAGCAATCAGCCCCAGCATTTT.

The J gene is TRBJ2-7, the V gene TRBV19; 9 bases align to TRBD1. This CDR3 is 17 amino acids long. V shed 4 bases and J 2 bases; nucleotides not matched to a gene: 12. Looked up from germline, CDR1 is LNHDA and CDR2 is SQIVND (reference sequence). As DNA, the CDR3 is TGTGCCAGTAGTACTATGCCGGGACAGGGTCGCGCCTACGAGCAGTACTTC. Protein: CASSTMPGQGRAYEQYF.

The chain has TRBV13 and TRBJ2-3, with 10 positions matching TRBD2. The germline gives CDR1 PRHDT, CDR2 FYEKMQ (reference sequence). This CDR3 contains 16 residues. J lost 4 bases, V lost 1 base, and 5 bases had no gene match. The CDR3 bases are TGTGCCAGCAGCTTAGATGCTAGCGGGGGTTCAGATACGCAGTATTTT. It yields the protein CASSLDASGGSDTQYF.

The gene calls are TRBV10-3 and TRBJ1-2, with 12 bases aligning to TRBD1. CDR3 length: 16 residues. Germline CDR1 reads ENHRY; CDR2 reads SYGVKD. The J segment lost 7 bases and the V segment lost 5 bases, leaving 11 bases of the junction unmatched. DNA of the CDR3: TGTGCCATCAGTTCTCCGGGACAGGGGGCACTCGGTGGCTACACCTTC. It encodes CAISSPGQGALGGYTF.

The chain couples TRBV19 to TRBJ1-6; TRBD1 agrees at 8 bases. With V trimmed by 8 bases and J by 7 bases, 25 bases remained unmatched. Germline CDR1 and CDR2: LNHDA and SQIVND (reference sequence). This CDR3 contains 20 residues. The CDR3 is CASGTRLWGRGPVPNSPLHF. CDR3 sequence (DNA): TGTGCCAGTGGGACGAGACTCTGGGGCAGGGGGCCCGTTCCCAATTCACCCCTCCACTTT. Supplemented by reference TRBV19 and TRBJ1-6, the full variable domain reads DGGITQSPKYLFRKEGQNVTLSCEQNLNHDAMYWYRQDPGQGLRLIYYSQIVNDFQKGDIAEGYSVSREKKESFPLTVTSAQKNPTAFYLCASGTRLWGRGPVPNSPLHFGNGTRLTVT.

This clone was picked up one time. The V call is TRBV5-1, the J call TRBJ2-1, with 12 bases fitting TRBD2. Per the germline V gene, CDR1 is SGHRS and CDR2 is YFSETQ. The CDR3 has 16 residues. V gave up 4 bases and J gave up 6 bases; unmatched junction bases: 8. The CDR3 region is CASSMTSGGQPNEQFF. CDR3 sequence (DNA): TGCGCCAGCAGCATGACTAGCGGGGGCCAACCCAATGAGCAGTTCTTC.